This TCR beta chain emerged from a study of blood T cell repertoires in COVID-19. Data came from immunoSEQ multiplex PCR; TCRdb stores just in-frame clones and leaves some out. In the table there are 120,000 to 150,000 clones, 80% to 90% of which are singletons. V lost 8 bases to trimming and J lost 3 bases, with 19 bases between them. Germline loops: CDR1 MNHEY, CDR2 SMNVEV (reference sequence). The CDR3 has 15 residues. This receptor was identified in a man aged 50 or older who had recovered from COVID-19. The rearrangement joins TRBV27 to TRBJ2-5; no clear D gene. Source material: peripheral blood. Here the CDR3 DNA reads TGTGCCAGCGAATGTACCTTGAGGTCGAAAGAGACCCAGTACTTC. Its protein is CASECTLRSKETQYF.